This entry features one T cell receptor beta chain sequence. The data were obtained in a study of blood T cell repertoires in COVID-19. CDR1 is LNHDA and CDR2 is SQIVND in the germline V gene (reference sequence). V was pared by 4 bases and J by 4 bases, with 5 bases of the junction left unmatched. CDR3 size: 15 residues. The protocol was immunoSEQ multiplex PCR, while the TCRdb copy is restricted to in-frame clones and leaves out a portion. The data contain about 160,000 clones, roughly 87% of them singletons. This TCR was recovered from a woman aged 55 to 70 with active or convalescent COVID-19. What was sequenced was peripheral blood. V and J are TRBV19 and TRBJ1-5, with 9 bases identical to TRBD1. The CDR3 here is CASSTGTGRNQPQHF. The CDR3 bases are TGTGCCAGTAGTACTGGGACAGGGAGAAATCAGCCCCAGCATTTT.